A selection of T cell receptor beta chains follows, all from one sample in a study of T cell changes during pregnancy in multiple sclerosis. Using immunoSEQ multiplex PCR, the repertoire was profiled, and TCRdb retains in-frame clones only, with some absent. The sample records 55,000 or so clones, about 90% being singletons. The input for sequencing was CD4+ T cells from peripheral blood mononuclear cells, taken after pregnancy. The receptors were sampled from a female donor in good health, enrolled as a control in a pregnancy study. Each CDR3 is given with its conserved first and last residue. The order of the fields is D gene, V gene, clone size, J gene, CDR3 DNA, CDR3 protein. A D gene is named only where the DNA matches it firmly. Rows give clone size only sometimes, using once, few, many, or a class for an expanded clone.

D gene: -; V gene: TRBV2; clone size: -; J gene: TRBJ2-2; CDR3 DNA: TGTGCCAGCAGTGGATCCGGAACGGGCACCGGGGAGCTGTTTTTT; CDR3 protein: CASSGSGTGTGELFF
D gene: -; V gene: TRBV7-9; clone size: -; J gene: TRBJ1-3; CDR3 DNA: TGTGCCAGCAGCTTAGCGCAGGGAAACACCATATATTTT; CDR3 protein: CASSLAQGNTIYF
D gene: TRBD1; V gene: TRBV18; clone size: -; J gene: TRBJ2-2; CDR3 DNA: TGTGCCAGCTCACCAAGGGGGCGCGGTACCGGGGAGCTGTTTTTT; CDR3 protein: CASSPRGRGTGELFF
D gene: TRBD2; V gene: TRBV30; clone size: -; J gene: TRBJ2-1; CDR3 DNA: TGTGCCTGGAGTAATCCCCGGGGGGTGCAGTTCTTC; CDR3 protein: CAWSNPRGVQFF
D gene: -; V gene: TRBV6-5; clone size: -; J gene: TRBJ2-3; CDR3 DNA: TGTGCCAGCAGGGACACCCAGGGGCGGGATACGCAGTATTTT; CDR3 protein: CASRDTQGRDTQYF
D gene: -; V gene: TRBV6-1; clone size: -; J gene: TRBJ2-7; CDR3 DNA: TGTGCCAGCAACCCAAAAAGGGGGTCTAGCGAGCAGTACTTC; CDR3 protein: CASNPKRGSSEQYF
D gene: TRBD2; V gene: TRBV7-2; clone size: -; J gene: TRBJ2-2; CDR3 DNA: TGTGCCAGCAGCTTAGGAGGTCCGGTAGCGGGCGGGGAGCTGTTTTTT; CDR3 protein: CASSLGGPVAGGELFF
D gene: TRBD1; V gene: TRBV2; clone size: -; J gene: TRBJ1-3; CDR3 DNA: TGTGCCAGCAGTACGGGACAGGCTGGAAACACCATATATTTT; CDR3 protein: CASSTGQAGNTIYF
D gene: TRBD1; V gene: TRBV30; clone size: -; J gene: TRBJ1-2; CDR3 DNA: TGTGCCTGGAAGGAGGCAGGGGGAGGAGTAGGCTACACCTTC; CDR3 protein: CAWKEAGGGVGYTF
D gene: -; V gene: TRBV5-1; clone size: -; J gene: TRBJ2-2; CDR3 DNA: TGCGCCAGCAGCTTGGAGAACAGGGAGGGCGGGGAGCTGTTTTTT; CDR3 protein: CASSLENREGGELFF
D gene: -; V gene: TRBV27; clone size: -; J gene: TRBJ2-7; CDR3 DNA: TGTGCCAGCAGTCCCTTGGGCGGCTGGGGGCGAGACGAGCAGTACTTC; CDR3 protein: CASSPLGGWGRDEQYF
D gene: TRBD1; V gene: TRBV19; clone size: -; J gene: TRBJ1-5; CDR3 DNA: TGTGCCAGTCGCCAGGGGGCTGGTCAGCCCCAGCATTTT; CDR3 protein: CASRQGAGQPQHF
D gene: -; V gene: TRBV5-6; clone size: -; J gene: TRBJ1-2; CDR3 DNA: TGTGCCAGCAGCTACGAGACGGGAGTCTATGGCTACACCTTC; CDR3 protein: CASSYETGVYGYTF
D gene: TRBD2; V gene: TRBV5-1; clone size: -; J gene: TRBJ2-2; CDR3 DNA: TGCGCCAGCAGCTTGGGACGGGGGGGGGCGACGAACACCGGGGAGCTGTTTTTT; CDR3 protein: CASSLGRGGATNTGELFF
D gene: TRBD1; V gene: TRBV6-5; clone size: -; J gene: TRBJ2-7; CDR3 DNA: TGTGCCAGCAGTTACAGGCAAGGACAGGGGGGCTACGAGCAGTACTTC; CDR3 protein: CASSYRQGQGGYEQYF
D gene: -; V gene: TRBV5-5; clone size: once; J gene: TRBJ1-1; CDR3 DNA: TGTGCCAGCAGCTCCAGGTTCAGGGACACTGAAGCTTTCTTT; CDR3 protein: CASSSRFRDTEAFF
D gene: -; V gene: TRBV6-1; clone size: -; J gene: TRBJ1-3; CDR3 DNA: TGTGCCAGCAGTGAGACCCGAGGAGGAAACACCATATATTTT; CDR3 protein: CASSETRGGNTIYF
D gene: TRBD1; V gene: TRBV27; clone size: -; J gene: TRBJ1-6; CDR3 DNA: TGTGCCAGCAGTTTATCCCCGGGACAGCAGTATTCACCCCTCCACTTT; CDR3 protein: CASSLSPGQQYSPLHF
D gene: -; V gene: TRBV19; clone size: -; J gene: TRBJ1-1; CDR3 DNA: TGTGCCAGTAGTATAGGCCAGATTGAAGCTTTCTTT; CDR3 protein: CASSIGQIEAFF
D gene: -; V gene: TRBV7-2; clone size: -; J gene: TRBJ2-5; CDR3 DNA: TGTGCCAGCAGCTTAGGCAGGCAAGAGACCCAGTACTTC; CDR3 protein: CASSLGRQETQYF
D gene: TRBD1; V gene: TRBV18; clone size: -; J gene: TRBJ2-7; CDR3 DNA: TGTGCCAGCTCGGCCGGGACAGGGGTAGGTAAGGACGAGCAGTACTTC; CDR3 protein: CASSAGTGVGKDEQYF
D gene: -; V gene: TRBV4-2; clone size: -; J gene: TRBJ2-3; CDR3 DNA: TGTGCCAGCAGCCAAGGGGTACGGGGTCCCACCACAGATACGCAGTATTTT; CDR3 protein: CASSQGVRGPTTDTQYF
D gene: -; V gene: TRBV7-2; clone size: -; J gene: TRBJ2-5; CDR3 DNA: TGTGCCAGCAGCTCGCCGGACAGAGCTGAAGAGACCCAGTACTTC; CDR3 protein: CASSSPDRAEETQYF
D gene: -; V gene: TRBV29-1; clone size: -; J gene: TRBJ2-7; CDR3 DNA: TGCAGCGTGGCTGGGGGAGGGGGCTCCTACGAGCAGTACTTC; CDR3 protein: CSVAGGGGSYEQYF
D gene: -; V gene: TRBV4-1; clone size: -; J gene: TRBJ2-6; CDR3 DNA: TGCGCCAGCAGCCTGAACCAAGGGAGATCTGGGGCCAACGTCCTGACTTTC; CDR3 protein: CASSLNQGRSGANVLTF
D gene: TRBD2; V gene: TRBV27; clone size: once; J gene: TRBJ2-7; CDR3 DNA: TGTGCCAGCAGTTTAGTTGCTAGCGGGGCGTTCGAGCAGTACTTC; CDR3 protein: CASSLVASGAFEQYF
D gene: TRBD2; V gene: TRBV29-1; clone size: -; J gene: TRBJ2-1; CDR3 DNA: TGCAGCACCCAGCGGGGGACCACCTACAATGAGCAGTTCTTC; CDR3 protein: CSTQRGTTYNEQFF
D gene: -; V gene: TRBV25-1; clone size: -; J gene: TRBJ1-4; CDR3 DNA: TGTGCCAGCAGTACAGGGCTTATTGCAACTAATGAAAAACTGTTTTTT; CDR3 protein: CASSTGLIATNEKLFF
D gene: -; V gene: TRBV10-3; clone size: -; J gene: TRBJ2-2; CDR3 DNA: TGTGCCATCAGTGACAGGGGAACCACCGGGGAGCTGTTTTTT; CDR3 protein: CAISDRGTTGELFF
D gene: -; V gene: TRBV7-9; clone size: -; J gene: TRBJ2-3; CDR3 DNA: TGTGCCAGCAGCTTATCGGGATCTAGCACAGATACGCAGTATTTT; CDR3 protein: CASSLSGSSTDTQYF
D gene: -; V gene: TRBV9; clone size: -; J gene: TRBJ1-1; CDR3 DNA: TGTGCCAGCAGCGGGCCCCAGCGTGACACTGAAGCTTTCTTT; CDR3 protein: CASSGPQRDTEAFF
D gene: -; V gene: TRBV4-3; clone size: -; J gene: TRBJ2-1; CDR3 DNA: TGCGCCAGCAGCCAAGAAAGGTCGAGAGGGCAGTTCTTC; CDR3 protein: CASSQERSRGQFF
D gene: -; V gene: TRBV7-3; clone size: -; J gene: TRBJ1-5; CDR3 DNA: TGTGCCAGCAGCCCCGGTAGCAATCAGCCCCAGCATTTT; CDR3 protein: CASSPGSNQPQHF
D gene: -; V gene: TRBV18; clone size: -; J gene: TRBJ2-5; CDR3 DNA: TGTGCCAGCTCACCACCGAGCAAGGAGACCCAGTACTTC; CDR3 protein: CASSPPSKETQYF
D gene: -; V gene: TRBV7-3; clone size: -; J gene: TRBJ1-6; CDR3 DNA: TGTGCCAGCAGCGCAAAACATGCAAGAAGTTCACCCCTCCACTTT; CDR3 protein: CASSAKHARSSPLHF
D gene: TRBD2; V gene: TRBV27; clone size: -; J gene: TRBJ2-2; CDR3 DNA: TGTGCCAGCAGCCGGGGGGGCTCTTTCCCCACCGGGGAGCTGTTTTTT; CDR3 protein: CASSRGGSFPTGELFF
D gene: -; V gene: TRBV28; clone size: -; J gene: TRBJ2-7; CDR3 DNA: TGTGCCAGCAGCTACTACTACGAGCAGTACTTC; CDR3 protein: CASSYYYEQYF
D gene: TRBD1; V gene: TRBV5-5; clone size: -; J gene: TRBJ2-7; CDR3 DNA: TGTGCCAGCAGACCCTACAGGGGGCGGATCTACGAGCAGTACTTC; CDR3 protein: CASRPYRGRIYEQYF
D gene: -; V gene: TRBV7-9; clone size: -; J gene: TRBJ2-3; CDR3 DNA: TGTGCCAGCAGCTTAGTTGTACAGCGGGGCACAGATACGCAGTATTTT; CDR3 protein: CASSLVVQRGTDTQYF
D gene: TRBD2; V gene: TRBV4-2; clone size: -; J gene: TRBJ2-2; CDR3 DNA: TGTGCCAGCAGCCAAAAACTAGCGGGGACGAACACCGGGGAGCTGTTTTTT; CDR3 protein: CASSQKLAGTNTGELFF
D gene: TRBD1; V gene: TRBV5-6; clone size: -; J gene: TRBJ1-5; CDR3 DNA: TGTGCCAGCAGCTTCGGAGGGACAGGGGGTTTTCAGCCCCAGCATTTT; CDR3 protein: CASSFGGTGGFQPQHF
D gene: -; V gene: TRBV5-4; clone size: -; J gene: TRBJ1-4; CDR3 DNA: TGTGCCAGCAGTCCGGACACTAAGGGGGAAAAACTGTTTTTT; CDR3 protein: CASSPDTKGEKLFF